Given below is one T cell receptor (beta chain) in context. The V end lost 1 base, the J end lost 3 bases, and 16 bases lay between the germline ends. In germline, CDR1 is SGHTA, CDR2 FQGNSA. CDR3 length equals 17 residues. The data belong to a study of cytomegalovirus exposure and HLA in healthy donors. Study at large: In terms of ancestry, the Caucasian-associated cluster contained 75% to 85% of the roughly 400 genotyped donors.

In the PCR, 60 Vbeta and 13 Jbeta primers were used. The assay was immunoSEQ multiplex PCR, and TCRdb's table has in-frame clones only and misses some. Among fewer than 200,000 clones, 80% were seen once, and the ten largest hold 0.65%. The sample taken for sequencing was PBMCs. The chain couples TRBV7-2 to TRBJ1-5; unclear D gene. The TCR sequence derives from a boy under 18 in good health and CMV-seronegative. The CDR3 here is CASSLEGRGGVNQPQHF. The CDR3 nucleotides are TGTGCCAGCAGCTTAGAAGGGCGCGGAGGAGTCAATCAGCCCCAGCATTTT.